The 14 T cell receptor beta chains below come from one sample, sequenced in a study of T cell responses to AZD1222 COVID-19 vaccine. Profiled with immunoSEQ multiplex PCR; TCRdb holds only in-frame clones, not every one. This sample carries 150,000 to 200,000 clones, approximately 95% of them seen once, and the ten largest clones take 3% to 5%. The sequencing used peripheral blood, collected on day 0 of AZD1222 vaccination. Every receptor here comes from an adult in good health.

This rearrangement joins TRBV6-1 to TRBJ1-2; no firm D call. CDR1 is MNHNS and CDR2 is SASEGT in the germline V gene. Trimming took 2 bases from V and 4 from J, leaving 11 bases between them. The CDR3 contains 14 residues. The CDR3 DNA follows: TGTGCCAGCAGTGAAAGGATTAGGTCCTATGGCTACACCTTC. The encoded protein is CASSERIRSYGYTF.

V usage is TRBV10-3 and J usage is TRBJ1-2, with 8 nucleotides matching TRBD1. J lost 4 bases, V lost 7 bases, and 8 bases had no gene match. This CDR3 contains 14 residues. Germline V gene lookup returns CDR1 ENHRY and CDR2 SYGVKD. The CDR3 nucleotides read TGTGCCATCACCGGACAGGGTAGTTCCTATGGCTACACCTTC. This sequence encodes CAITGQGSSYGYTF.

V is TRBV5-4 and J is TRBJ1-1, with unresolved D. The CDR3 length is 13 residues. The germline gives CDR1 SGHNT, CDR2 YYREEE (reference sequence). V was pared by 4 bases and J by 0 bases, with 7 bases between. In DNA, the CDR3 is TGTGCCAGCAGCCGAGTCTTGAACACTGAAGCTTTCTTT. Encoded protein: CASSRVLNTEAFF.

The chain is built from TRBV5-4 and TRBJ1-3; 7 positions match TRBD1. With 4 bases clipped from V and 0 bases from J, the junction kept 10 bases outside the gene matches. The CDR3 loop spans 17 amino acids. In germline, CDR1 is SGHNT, CDR2 YYREEE (reference sequence). CDR3 DNA: TGTGCCAGCAGCCTAGGATTTGACAGGGTCTCTGGAAACACCATATATTTT. As protein: CASSLGFDRVSGNTIYF.

The chain employs TRBV11-2 and TRBJ1-2; D remains ambiguous. The CDR3 has 11 residues. The V and J ends lost 1 base and 7 bases respectively, with 4 bases between them. Germline V CDR1 and CDR2: SGHAT, FQNNGV. The CDR3, as DNA: TGTGCCAGCAGCTTAGTGCCTGGCTACACCTTC. As protein: CASSLVPGYTF.

The CDR3 loop is CASSPGQAMADTQYF. CDR3 DNA sequence: TGTGCCAGCAGCCCGGGACAGGCTATGGCAGATACGCAGTATTTT. This chain uses TRBV11-2 with TRBJ2-3, with TRBD1 identical over 8 bases. CDR3 size: 15 residues. CDR1 SGHAT and CDR2 FQNNGV come from the germline V gene. V was clipped by 5 bases and J by 4 bases; unmatched bases: 8.

The chain is built from TRBV2 and TRBJ1-2, with D hard to call. The V end was cut by 3 bases, the J end by 4 bases, with 6 bases between. Per germline, CDR1 SNHLY and CDR2 FYNNEI. The CDR3 consists of 12 residues. The CDR3 region has the DNA TGTGCCAGCAGTGACACGGCCTATGGCTACACCTTC. Amino acids: CASSDTAYGYTF. The full variable domain, rest sourced from reference TRBV2 and TRBJ1-2, is EPEVTQTPSHQVTQMGQEVILRCVPISNHLYFYWYRQILGQKVEFLVSFYNNEISEKSEIFDDQFSVERPDGSNFTLKIRSTKLEDSAMYFCASSDTAYGYTFGSGTRLTVV.

V and J are TRBV5-8 and TRBJ2-2; weak D call: TRBD2 (6 bases). V was trimmed by 4 bases and J by 7 bases, leaving 17 bases between them. The CDR3 is 15 amino acids. Per germline, CDR1 SGHTS and CDR2 YDEGEE. The CDR3 loop is CASSRLVNVVGELFF. In DNA form, the CDR3 reads TGTGCCAGCAGCCGACTAGTCAACGTCGTCGGGGAGCTGTTTTTT.

This clone appeared once. The chain couples TRBV25-1 to TRBJ2-7; D gene uncertain. The CDR3 length is 11 residues. Germline V gene lookup returns CDR1 MGHDK and CDR2 SYGVNS. With 3 bases removed from V and 5 bases from J, the gap between germline ends came to 5 bases. DNA for the CDR3: TGTGCCAGCAGTGATTTCAACGAGCAGTACTTC. Its translation: CASSDFNEQYF.

This sequence joins TRBV4-1 and TRBJ1-1, with a tentative D call TRBD1 (5 bases). V lost 0 bases and J 3 bases, leaving 20 bases between the germline ends. Germline CDR1 reads MGHRA; CDR2 reads YSYEKL. This CDR3 comprises 18 residues. CDR3 in amino acids: CASSQDMGLWEGDTEAFF. The CDR3 nucleotides are TGCGCCAGCAGCCAAGACATGGGACTCTGGGAAGGGGACACTGAAGCTTTCTTT.

V gene TRBV27 combines with J gene TRBJ1-2; 10 bases agree with TRBD1. V lost 4 bases, J lost 8 bases, and 7 bases stayed unmatched. This CDR3 is 14 amino acids long. CDR1 is MNHEY and CDR2 is SMNVEV in the germline V gene (reference sequence). The CDR3: CASSSTGGAVGYTF. The CDR3 DNA follows: TGTGCCAGCAGTTCGACAGGGGGCGCGGTCGGCTACACCTTC.

The chain couples TRBV6-5 to TRBJ1-1, with a weak D call TRBD1 (5 bases). The germline V gene encodes CDR1 MNHEY and CDR2 SVGAGI. The CDR3 runs to 12 residues. V was trimmed by 10 bases and J by 5 bases, leaving 14 bases between them. This CDR3 reads CATRSEGTEAFF. CDR3 nucleotides: TGTGCCACCCGATCCGAGGGGACTGAAGCTTTCTTT.

The chain carries TRBV5-5 and TRBJ2-5; D might be TRBD1 (6 bases). V shed 4 bases and J shed 1 base, with 14 bases lying between them. Per the germline V gene, CDR1 is SGHKS and CDR2 is YYEKEE (reference sequence). The CDR3 extends over 15 amino acids. CDR3 nucleotide sequence: TGTGCCAGCAGCGGGCATGGACAGCGCCAAGAGACCCAGTACTTC. Translated, it gives CASSGHGQRQETQYF.

The genes are TRBV7-9 and TRBJ2-7; D remains unclear. Germline V gene data show CDR1 as SEHNR and CDR2 as FQNEAQ (reference sequence). This CDR3 has 11 residues. The V and J ends lost 2 bases and 4 bases respectively, with 3 bases between them. CDR3 amino acids: CASSLTYEQYF. CDR3 coding DNA: TGTGCCAGCAGCTTAACTTACGAGCAGTACTTC.